Listed below are T cell receptor beta chains from one sample, sequenced in a study of OX40 agonist ivuxolimab in advanced cancers. Method: immunoSEQ multiplex PCR; TCRdb's copy keeps in-frame clones and lacks some. Of some 70,000 clones listed, roughly 89% are singletons. The input for sequencing was CD4+ or CD8+ T cells sorted from blood, taken in a trial of the OX40 agonist ivuxolimab. The source is an adult with an advanced solid tumor such as melanoma, head and neck, liver or kidney cancer. Both conserved end residues are part of each CDR3. A D gene is named only where the DNA matches it firmly. Some rows mark clone size as missing; the rest say once, few, many or name a class of expanded clone.

j_gene: TRBJ1-6
d_gene: TRBD1
abundance: -
v_gene: TRBV30
CDR3nt: TGTGCCTGGAGTCCCGGGACAGTTAATTCACCCCTCCACTTT
CDR3aa: CAWSPGTVNSPLHF

j_gene: TRBJ1-1
d_gene: -
abundance: -
v_gene: TRBV6-1
CDR3nt: TGTGCCAGCAGTGACTTGAACACTGAAGCTTTCTTT
CDR3aa: CASSDLNTEAFF

j_gene: TRBJ1-1
d_gene: TRBD1
abundance: -
v_gene: TRBV5-1
CDR3nt: TGCGCCAGCAGCGCAGGGACAGGGATGAACACTGAAGCTTTCTTT
CDR3aa: CASSAGTGMNTEAFF

j_gene: TRBJ2-7
d_gene: -
abundance: -
v_gene: TRBV5-4
CDR3nt: TGTGCCAGCAGCTTGTATGCGGCCGAGCAGTACTTC
CDR3aa: CASSLYAAEQYF

j_gene: TRBJ2-4
d_gene: -
abundance: once
v_gene: TRBV10-2
CDR3nt: TGCGCCAGCAGTGAGTTAGGCAGGGTAAACATTCAGTACTTC
CDR3aa: CASSELGRVNIQYF

j_gene: TRBJ2-5
d_gene: -
abundance: -
v_gene: TRBV4-2
CDR3nt: TGTGCCAGCAGCCAGTGGGGGCCCTGGGAGACCCAGTACTTC
CDR3aa: CASSQWGPWETQYF

j_gene: TRBJ1-1
d_gene: -
abundance: few
v_gene: TRBV7-9
CDR3nt: TGTGCCAGCAGCTTAGAAAAGGGTTGGGACACTGAAGCTTTCTTT
CDR3aa: CASSLEKGWDTEAFF

j_gene: TRBJ1-4
d_gene: TRBD1
abundance: -
v_gene: TRBV6-5
CDR3nt: TGTGCCAGCAGTTACGGGGACAGGGGGCCTGAAAAACTGTTTTTT
CDR3aa: CASSYGDRGPEKLFF

j_gene: TRBJ1-4
d_gene: TRBD1
abundance: -
v_gene: TRBV6-6
CDR3nt: TGTGCCAGCAGAGACAGGGTAGGGGGTGAAAAACTGTTTTTT
CDR3aa: CASRDRVGGEKLFF

j_gene: TRBJ2-3
d_gene: -
abundance: -
v_gene: TRBV20-1
CDR3nt: TGCAGTGCTAGCGACCCATCGGCGCAGTATTTT
CDR3aa: CSASDPSAQYF

j_gene: TRBJ2-7
d_gene: -
abundance: -
v_gene: TRBV4-1
CDR3nt: TGCGCCAGCAGCAGGGGGATCTCCTACGAGCAGTACTTC
CDR3aa: CASSRGISYEQYF

j_gene: TRBJ1-2
d_gene: -
abundance: -
v_gene: TRBV6-1
CDR3nt: TGTGCCAGCAGCCTTGACGGTGAGACCTATGGCTACACCTTC
CDR3aa: CASSLDGETYGYTF

j_gene: TRBJ2-5
d_gene: TRBD2
abundance: -
v_gene: TRBV6-1
CDR3nt: TGTGCCAGCAGCAGGACTAGAAGCCAAGAGACCCAGTACTTC
CDR3aa: CASSRTRSQETQYF

j_gene: TRBJ2-7
d_gene: TRBD1
abundance: -
v_gene: TRBV10-2
CDR3nt: TGCGCCAGCAGTGCATACAGGGGTCGGGACTACGAGCAGTACTTC
CDR3aa: CASSAYRGRDYEQYF

j_gene: TRBJ2-5
d_gene: TRBD2
abundance: -
v_gene: TRBV5-1
CDR3nt: TGCGCCAGCAGCCCCGGGACTAGCAACACCCGCGGGGTTGAGACCCAGTACTTC
CDR3aa: CASSPGTSNTRGVETQYF

j_gene: TRBJ2-2
d_gene: -
abundance: -
v_gene: TRBV28
CDR3nt: TGTGCCAGCAGTTTCTCACAGGGAACCGGGGAGCTGTTTTTT
CDR3aa: CASSFSQGTGELFF

j_gene: TRBJ2-3
d_gene: -
abundance: -
v_gene: TRBV4-1
CDR3nt: TGCGCCAGCAGCCCTTTAGGGGGGAGCAGCACAGATACGCAGTATTTT
CDR3aa: CASSPLGGSSTDTQYF

j_gene: TRBJ2-3
d_gene: TRBD1
abundance: -
v_gene: TRBV7-9
CDR3nt: TGTGCCAGCAGCCGAGGACAGGGGAACACAGATACGCAGTATTTT
CDR3aa: CASSRGQGNTDTQYF

j_gene: TRBJ1-1
d_gene: -
abundance: -
v_gene: TRBV30
CDR3nt: TGTGCCTGGAGTGGACAGCGACTGAACACTGAAGCTTTCTTT
CDR3aa: CAWSGQRLNTEAFF

j_gene: TRBJ2-5
d_gene: TRBD1
abundance: once
v_gene: TRBV7-9
CDR3nt: TGTGCCAGCAGCTCCGGACAGGTCAAAGAACAAGAGACCCAGTACTTC
CDR3aa: CASSSGQVKEQETQYF

j_gene: TRBJ1-2
d_gene: -
abundance: -
v_gene: TRBV5-1
CDR3nt: TGCGCCAGCAGCCAGACTCTTAGTGGGGGCTACACCTTC
CDR3aa: CASSQTLSGGYTF

j_gene: TRBJ1-3
d_gene: -
abundance: -
v_gene: TRBV5-6
CDR3nt: TGTGCCAGCAGCTTTCGGAGACCTGGAAACACCATATATTTT
CDR3aa: CASSFRRPGNTIYF

j_gene: TRBJ2-1
d_gene: TRBD2
abundance: -
v_gene: TRBV27
CDR3nt: TGTGCCAGCAGTACGGGACTAGCGGTTGAGCAGTTCTTC
CDR3aa: CASSTGLAVEQFF

j_gene: TRBJ2-2
d_gene: -
abundance: -
v_gene: TRBV5-1
CDR3nt: TGCGCCAGCAGTTGGGGCGATGCGAACACCGGGGAGCTGTTTTTT
CDR3aa: CASSWGDANTGELFF

j_gene: TRBJ2-3
d_gene: -
abundance: -
v_gene: TRBV19
CDR3nt: TGTGCCAGTAGCAAGATCAAACGGGCGGGCACAGATACGCAGTATTTT
CDR3aa: CASSKIKRAGTDTQYF

j_gene: TRBJ1-4
d_gene: -
abundance: -
v_gene: TRBV20-1
CDR3nt: TGCAGTGCGGGTCAGAATGAAAAACTGTTTTTT
CDR3aa: CSAGQNEKLFF

j_gene: TRBJ1-6
d_gene: TRBD1
abundance: -
v_gene: TRBV5-8
CDR3nt: TGTGCCAGCAGCCTCGGACAGGGGTGGGACTCACCCCTCCACTTT
CDR3aa: CASSLGQGWDSPLHF

j_gene: TRBJ2-7
d_gene: TRBD2
abundance: -
v_gene: TRBV14
CDR3nt: TGTGCCAGCAGCCCACGGACTAGGACCCGCGGGGGCGAGCAGTACTTC
CDR3aa: CASSPRTRTRGGEQYF

j_gene: TRBJ1-3
d_gene: -
abundance: once
v_gene: TRBV5-1
CDR3nt: TGCGCCAGCAGCTGGGGCGACCGAAACTCTGGAAACACCATATATTTT
CDR3aa: CASSWGDRNSGNTIYF

j_gene: TRBJ1-1
d_gene: TRBD1
abundance: -
v_gene: TRBV5-6
CDR3nt: TGTGCCAGCAGCCGTGACAGGGTACGGGCTGAAGCTTTCTTT
CDR3aa: CASSRDRVRAEAFF

j_gene: TRBJ1-3
d_gene: TRBD1
abundance: -
v_gene: TRBV2
CDR3nt: TGTGCCAGCAGGGCAGACAGGGCTGGAAACACCATATATTTT
CDR3aa: CASRADRAGNTIYF

j_gene: TRBJ2-5
d_gene: -
abundance: -
v_gene: TRBV2
CDR3nt: TGTGCCAGCAGTGAATATAAACTTCCGACCCAGTACTTC
CDR3aa: CASSEYKLPTQYF

j_gene: TRBJ2-1
d_gene: -
abundance: -
v_gene: TRBV6-5
CDR3nt: TGTGCCAGCAGTACCTGGAGGGGGGGCATGGGGTTCTTC
CDR3aa: CASSTWRGGMGFF

j_gene: TRBJ1-6
d_gene: -
abundance: -
v_gene: TRBV6-5
CDR3nt: TGTGCCAGCAGTTACCAGGGTTCGGTTTCACCCCTCCACTTT
CDR3aa: CASSYQGSVSPLHF

j_gene: TRBJ1-5
d_gene: -
abundance: -
v_gene: TRBV19
CDR3nt: TGTGCCAGTAGTATAGGTTTTAGCGGCCGCCGTAGCAATCAGCCCCAGCATTTT
CDR3aa: CASSIGFSGRRSNQPQHF

j_gene: TRBJ1-5
d_gene: TRBD1
abundance: -
v_gene: TRBV11-2
CDR3nt: TGTGCCAGCAGCAACGACAGGGGTCAGCCCCAGCATTTT
CDR3aa: CASSNDRGQPQHF

j_gene: TRBJ1-1
d_gene: -
abundance: few
v_gene: TRBV20-1
CDR3nt: TGCAGTGCTAGACTAAGTTGGGCTTTCTTT
CDR3aa: CSARLSWAFF

j_gene: TRBJ1-3
d_gene: -
abundance: -
v_gene: TRBV10-2
CDR3nt: TGCGCCAGCAGTCCAGCGAGCTCTGGAAACACCATATATTTT
CDR3aa: CASSPASSGNTIYF

j_gene: TRBJ2-1
d_gene: TRBD1
abundance: -
v_gene: TRBV15
CDR3nt: TGTGCCACCAGCAGAGATTTTTCCGGACAGGGGGTATCGAATGAGCAGTTCTTC
CDR3aa: CATSRDFSGQGVSNEQFF

j_gene: TRBJ2-7
d_gene: -
abundance: -
v_gene: TRBV6-5
CDR3nt: TGTGCCAGCAGCCAGCAGCAGTTTTCCTACGAGCAGTACTTC
CDR3aa: CASSQQQFSYEQYF

j_gene: TRBJ1-2
d_gene: -
abundance: -
v_gene: TRBV6-1
CDR3nt: TGTGCCAGCAGTGACCAGGGAGGTGGCTACACCTTC
CDR3aa: CASSDQGGGYTF

j_gene: TRBJ1-4
d_gene: -
abundance: once
v_gene: TRBV2
CDR3nt: TGTGCCAGCAAATATAATGAAAAACTGTTTTTT
CDR3aa: CASKYNEKLFF